This TCR beta chain was recorded in a study of T cell changes during pregnancy in multiple sclerosis. The table came from immunoSEQ multiplex PCR; TCRdb's copy has only in-frame clones and leaves some out. Of approximately 12,000 clones listed, 85% to 90% were seen once; the top ten hold roughly 15%. The V and J ends lost 6 bases and 2 bases respectively, with 19 bases between them. Germline V gene data show CDR1 as GTSNPN and CDR2 as SVGIG (reference sequence). The CDR3 has 15 residues. The V gene is TRBV30, the J gene TRBJ1-1; a weak D match, TRBD1 (5 bases). The clonotype originates from a female donor in good health, enrolled as a control in a pregnancy study. Sample: CD8+ T cells from peripheral blood mononuclear cells, taken in the second trimester of pregnancy. The DNA for the CDR3 is TGTGCCTGCTCGGGACTACGATCGGTTAACACTGAAGCTTTCTTT. Its translation is CACSGLRSVNTEAFF.